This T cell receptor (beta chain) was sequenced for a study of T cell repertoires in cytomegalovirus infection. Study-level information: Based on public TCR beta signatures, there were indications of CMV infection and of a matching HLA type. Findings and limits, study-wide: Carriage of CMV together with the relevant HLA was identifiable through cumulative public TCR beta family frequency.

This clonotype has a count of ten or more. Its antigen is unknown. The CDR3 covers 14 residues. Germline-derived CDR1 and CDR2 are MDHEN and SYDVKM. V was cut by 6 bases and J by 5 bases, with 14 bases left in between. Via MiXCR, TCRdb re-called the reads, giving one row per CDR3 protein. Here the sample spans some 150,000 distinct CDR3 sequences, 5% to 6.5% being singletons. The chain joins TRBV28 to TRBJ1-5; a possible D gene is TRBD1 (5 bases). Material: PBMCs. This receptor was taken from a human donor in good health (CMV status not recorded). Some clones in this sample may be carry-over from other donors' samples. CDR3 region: CASRAGGEYQPQHF. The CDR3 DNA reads TGTGCCAGCAGGGCCGGGGGGGAGTATCAGCCCCAGCATTTT.